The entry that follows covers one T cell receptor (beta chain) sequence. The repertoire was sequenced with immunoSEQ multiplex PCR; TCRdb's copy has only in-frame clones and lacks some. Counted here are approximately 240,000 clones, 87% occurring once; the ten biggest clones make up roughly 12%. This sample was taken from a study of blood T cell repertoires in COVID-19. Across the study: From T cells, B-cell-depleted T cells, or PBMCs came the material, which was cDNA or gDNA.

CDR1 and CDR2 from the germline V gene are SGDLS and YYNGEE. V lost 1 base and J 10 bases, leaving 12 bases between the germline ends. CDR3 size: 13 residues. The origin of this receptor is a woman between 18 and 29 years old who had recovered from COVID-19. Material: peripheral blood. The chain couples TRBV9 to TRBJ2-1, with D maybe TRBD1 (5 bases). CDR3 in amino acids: CASSVSGPREQFF. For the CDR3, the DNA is TGTGCCAGCAGCGTATCAGGGCCCCGGGAGCAGTTCTTC.